This entry concerns a single TCR beta chain. Antigen: not known. The sample originates from a study of cytomegalovirus exposure and HLA in healthy donors. Regarding the study as a whole: Testing in vitro showed a few CMV-associated chains specific for CMV antigens. Among donors in an Asian-associated ancestry cluster, a later analysis reportedly found fewer N-insertions than the roughly 650-donor mean. As a later analysis showed, a missense DCLRE1C variant was linked to trimming of TCR beta V- and J-genes.

The PCR made use of 60 Vbeta and 13 Jbeta primers. Generated by immunoSEQ multiplex PCR, the TCRdb table keeps only in-frame clones and is missing some. Here the sample spans just over 150,000 clones, around 74% being singletons. The sequence came from a woman aged 30 to 39 in good health and CMV-seronegative. The sequenced sample consisted of PBMCs.

The CDR3 region is CASRDDDRAPGELFF. The CDR3 DNA is TGCGCCAGCAGAGACGACGACAGGGCCCCCGGGGAGCTGTTTTTT. The V gene is TRBV5-1, the J gene TRBJ2-2; 7 bases line up with TRBD1. This CDR3 has 15 residues. CDR1 and CDR2 from the germline V gene are SGHRS and YFSETQ. Trimming at V came to 5 bases and at J to 6 bases, leaving 10 bases not matched to a gene.